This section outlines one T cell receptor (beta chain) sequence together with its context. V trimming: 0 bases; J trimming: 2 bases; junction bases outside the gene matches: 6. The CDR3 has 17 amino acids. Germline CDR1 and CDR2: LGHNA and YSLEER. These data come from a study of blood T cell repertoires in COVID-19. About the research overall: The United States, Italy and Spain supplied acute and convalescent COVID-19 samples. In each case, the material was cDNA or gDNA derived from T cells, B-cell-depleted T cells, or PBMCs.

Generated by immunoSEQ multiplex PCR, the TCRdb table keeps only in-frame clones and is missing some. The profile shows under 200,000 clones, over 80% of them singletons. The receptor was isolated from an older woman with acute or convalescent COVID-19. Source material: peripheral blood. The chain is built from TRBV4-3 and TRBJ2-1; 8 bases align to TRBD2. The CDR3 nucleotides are TGCGCCAGCAGCCAAGAACGGGGGGGCCACCCCTACAATGAGCAGTTCTTC. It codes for CASSQERGGHPYNEQFF.